These T cell receptor beta chains were read from a single sample in a study of blood T cells in healthy people across ages. Each CDR3 protein gets one entry after TCRdb re-called the 5' RACE reads with MiXCR. The table has around 1.5 million distinct CDR3 sequences, about 35% seen once; the top ten hold over 9%. The sequencing input was blood. These receptors all stem from a woman between 25 and 40 years old in good health. Both conserved end residues are part of each CDR3. A D gene is named only where the DNA matches it firmly. Rows may omit the clone size; those that give it use once, few, many or a size class.

CDR3aa	CDR3nt	v_gene	j_gene	d_gene	abundance
CSAPGDRGDTQYF	TGCAGTGCTCCAGGAGATCGGGGGGATACGCAGTATTTT	TRBV20-1	TRBJ2-3	.	many
CSARDGGGGLYEQYF	TGCAGTGCTAGAGATGGTGGAGGGGGATTATACGAGCAGTACTTC	TRBV20-1	TRBJ2-7	.	.
CASSQDGAGTEAFF	TGCGCCAGCAGCCAAGACGGGGCAGGCACTGAAGCTTTCTTT	TRBV4-1	TRBJ1-1	.	few
CASSNSGGISKETQYF	TGTGCCAGTAGCAACTCAGGGGGAATTTCTAAAGAGACCCAGTACTTC	TRBV19	TRBJ2-5	TRBD1	.
CASSLEGRKNIQYF	TGTGCCAGCAGCTTAGAGGGCAGGAAAAACATTCAGTACTTC	TRBV7-9	TRBJ2-4	.	few
CASSLERRGGGTDTQYF	TGCGCCAGCAGCTTGGAACGTCGGGGGGGAGGCACAGATACGCAGTATTTT	TRBV5-1	TRBJ2-3	TRBD2	few
CASSLSSGLARNEQFF	TGTGCCAGCAGTTTATCGTCGGGACTAGCGCGTAATGAGCAGTTCTTC	TRBV27	TRBJ2-1	TRBD2	.
CASSWGTQGAEEQFF	TGCGCCAGCAGCTGGGGGACACAAGGGGCGGAAGAGCAGTTCTTC	TRBV5-1	TRBJ2-1	.	few
CASSSHLRTASNQPQHF	TGTGCCAGCAGCTCCCACCTCCGGACAGCTAGCAATCAGCCCCAGCATTTT	TRBV13	TRBJ1-5	.	few
CASSETAIKYEQYF	TGCGCCAGCAGCGAAACAGCCATTAAATACGAGCAGTACTTC	TRBV5-1	TRBJ2-7	.	.
CSAPSQDNQETQYF	TGCAGTGCTCCGAGTCAAGATAACCAAGAGACCCAGTACTTC	TRBV20-1	TRBJ2-5	.	.
CASSTRLAGVVQYF	TGTGCCAGCAGTACCCGACTGGCGGGAGTTGTGCAGTATTTT	TRBV6-1	TRBJ2-3	TRBD2	few
CASSQQVENTEAFF	TGTGCCAGCAGCCAGCAAGTTGAGAACACTGAAGCTTTCTTT	TRBV3-1	TRBJ1-1	.	few
CSANMGREGRYNEQFF	TGCAGTGCAAACATGGGGCGGGAGGGCCGCTACAATGAGCAGTTCTTC	TRBV20-1	TRBJ2-1	TRBD2	.
CSVGRAGARYGYTF	TGCAGCGTTGGGCGGGCAGGGGCCCGCTATGGCTACACCTTC	TRBV29-1	TRBJ1-2	.	.
CSAEGLSNEQFF	TGCAGCGCAGAGGGGCTGTCCAATGAGCAGTTCTTC	TRBV29-1	TRBJ2-1	.	few
CASSSPSGTGGLHQPQHF	TGTGCCAGCAGTTCCCCCTCCGGGACAGGGGGGTTACATCAGCCCCAGCATTTT	TRBV27	TRBJ1-5	TRBD1	.
CASSLFERNEQFF	TGTGCCAGCAGTTTATTCGAAAGGAATGAGCAGTTCTTC	TRBV27	TRBJ2-1	.	.
CASSTQGGPYEQYF	TGTGCCAGCAGTACCCAGGGTGGACCCTACGAGCAGTACTTC	TRBV2	TRBJ2-7	.	few
CASSQNRAEQYF	TGTGCCAGCAGCCAAAACAGGGCCGAGCAGTACTTC	TRBV3-1	TRBJ2-7	.	.
CVSSEWTGGADTQYF	TGTGTCAGCAGTGAATGGACAGGGGGCGCAGATACGCAGTATTTT	TRBV2	TRBJ2-3	TRBD1	.
CASSGRDRTSYEQYF	TGTGCCAGCAGCGGCCGGGACAGGACCTCCTACGAGCAGTACTTC	TRBV3-1	TRBJ2-7	TRBD1	few
CASSLSGTSGVYEQYF	TGTGCCAGCAGTTTATCGGGGACTAGCGGTGTCTACGAGCAGTACTTC	TRBV27	TRBJ2-7	TRBD2	.
CASSQEGNQPRHF	TGTGCCAGCAGCCAAGAAGGAAATCAGCCCCGGCATTTT	TRBV3-1	TRBJ1-5	.	.
CASSLSNRDLNNEQFF	TGCGCCAGCAGCCTATCGAACAGGGACCTGAACAATGAGCAGTTCTTC	TRBV5-1	TRBJ2-1	.	.
CASSVEGLAGIEQFF	TGTGCCAGCAGCGTAGAGGGACTAGCGGGAATTGAGCAGTTCTTC	TRBV9	TRBJ2-1	TRBD2	few